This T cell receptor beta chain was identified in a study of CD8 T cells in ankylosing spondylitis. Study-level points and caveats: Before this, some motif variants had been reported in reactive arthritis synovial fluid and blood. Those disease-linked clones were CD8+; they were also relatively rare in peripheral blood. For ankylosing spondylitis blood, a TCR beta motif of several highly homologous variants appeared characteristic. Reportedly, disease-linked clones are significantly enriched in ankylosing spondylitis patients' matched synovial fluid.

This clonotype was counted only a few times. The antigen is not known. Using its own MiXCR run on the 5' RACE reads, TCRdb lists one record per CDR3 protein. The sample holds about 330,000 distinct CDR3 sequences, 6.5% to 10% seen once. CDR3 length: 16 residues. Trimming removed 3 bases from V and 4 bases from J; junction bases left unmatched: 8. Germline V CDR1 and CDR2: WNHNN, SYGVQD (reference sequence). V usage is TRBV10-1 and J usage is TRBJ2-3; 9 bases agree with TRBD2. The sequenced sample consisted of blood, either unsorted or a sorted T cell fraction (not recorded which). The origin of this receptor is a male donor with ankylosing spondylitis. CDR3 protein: CASSDLAGVNSDTQYF. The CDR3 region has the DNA TGCGCCAGCAGTGACTTAGCGGGAGTAAACTCAGATACGCAGTATTTT.